The 29 T cell receptor beta chains reported below all come from one sample, sequenced in a study of Tregs in tolerant kidney transplant recipients. Clones were sequenced by immunoSEQ multiplex PCR, and TCRdb holds only the in-frame ones, with some missing. Among hundreds of thousands of clones, approximately 83% were seen once, and the ten largest hold around 0.64%. Sample: CD4+ T cells from blood. These receptor sequences come from a human donor in good health.

This chain uses TRBV18 with TRBJ2-7; either TRBD1 or TRBD2 may supply D (5 bases each). CDR1 and CDR2 from the germline V gene are KGHSH and LQKENI. V lost 0 bases to trimming and J lost 5 bases, with 11 bases between them. CDR3 size: 14 residues. The CDR3: CASSPPERDHEQYF. The CDR3 DNA reads TGTGCCAGCTCACCACCGGAAAGGGACCACGAGCAGTACTTC.

The chain couples TRBV21-1 to TRBJ2-6; TRBD2 is taken as the D call from the table, unchecked against the DNA. TRBV21-1 is a pseudogene. CDR3 length: 18 residues. The CDR3: CASRDNLATQSRANVLTF. The CDR3, as DNA: TGTGCCAGCAGAGATAACTTAGCTACACAAAGTCGGGCCAACGTCCTGACTTTC.

This clone has only one observation. The chain carries TRBV25-1 and TRBJ2-3; no firm D call. Germline V gene data show CDR1 as MGHDK and CDR2 as SYGVNS. V was shortened by 2 bases and J by 5 bases, with 8 bases between the two germline ends. This CDR3 contains 13 residues. CDR3 nucleotides: TGTGCCAGCAGTGAAGGTCGACTAGATACGCAGTATTTT. Encoded protein: CASSEGRLDTQYF.

This clone was counted only a few times. The rearrangement links TRBV19 to TRBJ2-1, with 9 bases that match TRBD2. CDR1 and CDR2 from the germline V gene are LNHDA and SQIVND (reference sequence). This CDR3 spans 16 amino acids. With V trimmed by 5 bases and J by 6 bases, 11 bases remained unmatched. The CDR3 protein is CASSYGRLAGLNEQFF. In DNA form, the CDR3 reads TGTGCCAGTAGTTATGGCCGGCTAGCGGGACTCAATGAGCAGTTCTTC.

The V gene is TRBV7-8, the J gene TRBJ1-5, with 10 bases aligning to TRBD1. The CDR3 runs 19 residues. Per the germline V gene, CDR1 is SGHVS and CDR2 is FQNEAQ. V dropped 1 base and J dropped 2; count of bases not matched to a gene: 11. Here the CDR3 reads CASSLEGDRGRAGNQPQHF. Here the CDR3 DNA reads TGTGCCAGCAGCTTAGAAGGGGACAGGGGACGGGCGGGCAATCAGCCCCAGCATTTT.

A single count supports this clone. The chain uses TRBV5-4 and TRBJ1-3, with D tentatively TRBD1 (5 bases). V was pared by 5 bases and J by 4 bases, with 16 bases between. Per germline, CDR1 SGHNT and CDR2 YYREEE (reference sequence). This CDR3 is built from 15 residues. CDR3 in amino acids: CASSDSIITGNTIYF. The CDR3 DNA follows: TGTGCCAGCAGTGACAGCATCATAACCGGAAACACCATATATTTT. Full variable domain (remainder filled in from reference TRBV5-4 and TRBJ1-3): ETGVTQSPTHLIKTRGQQVTLRCSSQSGHNTVSWYQQALGQGPQFIFQYYREEENGRGNFPPRFSGLQFPNYSSELNVNALELDDSALYLCASSDSIITGNTIYFGEGSWLTVV.

This CDR3 is CASSLEIGRVGTEAFF. The CDR3 bases are TGTGCCAGCAGCTTGGAGATAGGCAGGGTGGGCACTGAAGCTTTCTTT. The J gene is TRBJ1-1, the V gene TRBV5-4; D is possibly TRBD1 (5 bases). V was pared by 0 bases and J by 4 bases, with 16 bases between. Germline CDR1 SGHNT, CDR2 YYREEE (reference sequence). CDR3 length: 16 residues. Supplemented by reference TRBV5-4 and TRBJ1-1, the full variable domain reads ETGVTQSPTHLIKTRGQQVTLRCSSQSGHNTVSWYQQALGQGPQFIFQYYREEENGRGNFPPRFSGLQFPNYSSELNVNALELDDSALYLCASSLEIGRVGTEAFFGQGTRLTVV.

This rearrangement joins TRBV5-5 to TRBJ1-5; a weak D match, TRBD1 (6 bases). The CDR3 has 17 residues. With 4 bases removed from V and 0 bases from J, the gap between germline ends came to 17 bases. In germline, CDR1 is SGHKS, CDR2 YYEKEE (reference sequence). Written as DNA, the CDR3 is TGTGCCAGCAGCGCGGGAGGACAGTCTTATAGCAATCAGCCCCAGCATTTT. This codes for CASSAGGQSYSNQPQHF.

J is TRBJ2-1 and V is TRBV10-1, with 15 nucleotides matching TRBD2. The germline V gene has CDR1 WNHNN and CDR2 SYGVQD (reference sequence). The CDR3 covers 15 residues. With 6 bases clipped from V and 11 bases from J, the junction kept 8 bases outside the gene matches. The CDR3 bases are TGCGCCAGCAGCCCCGGGACTAGCGGGAGGAATCAGCAGTTCTTC. This codes for CASSPGTSGRNQQFF.

The CDR3 spells CASSLDTGTSGREQYF. CDR3 bases: TGTGCCAGCAGCCTCGATACCGGGACTAGCGGGAGAGAGCAGTACTTC. The chain recombines TRBV7-2 with TRBJ2-7; the match to TRBD2 covers 14 bases. This CDR3 has 16 residues. Looked up from germline, CDR1 is SGHTA and CDR2 is FQGNSA. Germline trimming cut 5 bases from V and 7 bases from J; bases unmatched to any gene: 10.

This clone was detected once. J is TRBJ2-2 and V is TRBV5-1, with 9 bases lining up with TRBD2. V shed 1 base, J shed 5 bases, and the junction held 3 bases outside the gene matches. The CDR3 runs 15 residues. In germline, CDR1 is SGHRS, CDR2 YFSETQ. The CDR3 nucleotides are TGCGCCAGCAGCTTGAGCGGGGGGTCGACCGGGGAGCTGTTTTTT. Protein product: CASSLSGGSTGELFF.

In this sample, this clone turned up a few times. The V call is TRBV10-3, the J call TRBJ2-1; 7 nucleotides align to TRBD2. The CDR3 totals 14 residues. The germline CDR1 and CDR2 sequences are ENHRY and SYGVKD. Trimming cost V 10 bases and J 6 bases; bases outside gene matches: 12. The CDR3 protein is CATAPREWGNEQFF. The DNA of the CDR3 is TGTGCCACCGCCCCGCGGGAGTGGGGCAATGAGCAGTTCTTC.

The sample holds one count of this clone. The CDR3 region has the DNA TGTGCCAGCGAACAGGGAAAATACTCCTATAATTCACCCCTCCACTTT. Translated, it gives CASEQGKYSYNSPLHF. The rearrangement joins TRBV30 to TRBJ1-6; maybe TRBD1 (6 bases). Germline values: CDR1 GTSNPN, CDR2 SVGIG (reference sequence). Deletions cut 8 bases from V and 0 bases from J, with 17 bases between. The CDR3 runs 16 residues.

The V and J genes are TRBV6-6 and TRBJ2-7; TRBD1 or TRBD2 may be the D gene (6 bases each). From germline, CDR1 is MNHNY and CDR2 SVGAGI (reference sequence). The CDR3 is made up of 14 amino acids. Trimming removed 4 bases at V and 6 bases at J, with 16 bases between. CDR3 sequence reads: CASSSPEGEVEQYF. DNA of the CDR3: TGTGCCAGCAGTTCCCCGGAGGGGGAAGTCGAGCAGTACTTC.

The chain combines TRBV15 with TRBJ2-2, with TRBD1 matching over 8 bases. The CDR3 runs to 16 residues. Germline values: CDR1 LNHNV, CDR2 YYDKDF (reference sequence). V lost 0 bases, J lost 4 bases, and 4 bases stayed unmatched. The CDR3, as DNA: TGTGCCACCAGCAGAGACCAGGGGGCCAGCACCGGGGAGCTGTTTTTT. It is translated as CATSRDQGASTGELFF.

The rearrangement uses TRBV9 and TRBJ1-1, with D hard to call. Trimming removed 0 bases from V and 1 base from J, with 4 bases in between. The germline gives CDR1 SGDLS, CDR2 YYNGEE. The CDR3 loop spans 13 amino acids. CDR3 sequence: CASSVARNTEAFF. For the CDR3, the DNA is TGTGCCAGCAGCGTAGCAAGGAACACTGAAGCTTTCTTT.

This chain links TRBV29-1 with TRBJ1-4; D remains ambiguous. Per the germline V gene, CDR1 is SQVTM and CDR2 is ANQGSEA. This CDR3 region has 12 residues. Trimming took off 2 bases at V and 8 bases at J, with 9 bases between the two ends. Written as DNA, the CDR3 is TGCAGCGTTGAATTAACAAGAGAAAAACTGTTTTTT. This codes for CSVELTREKLFF. Together with reference TRBV29-1 and TRBJ1-4, the CDR3 gives the full variable domain: SAVISQKPSRDICQRGTSLTIQCQVDSQVTMMFWYRQQPGQSLTLIATANQGSEATYESGFVIDKFPISRPNLTFSTLTVSNMSPEDSSIYLCSVELTREKLFFGSGTQLSVL.

This clone occurred a few times. The identical CDR3 is also encoded by other nucleotide sequences in the sample. The genes are TRBV6-1 and TRBJ1-2; D is unclear. Trimming took 4 bases from V and 13 from J, leaving 13 bases between them. Germline loops: CDR1 MNHNS, CDR2 SASEGT. The CDR3 extends over 11 amino acids. The CDR3 DNA reads TGTGCCAGCAGTGCGGGTCGGGGTCGCACCTTC. Its translation: CASSAGRGRTF.

The chain couples TRBV18 to TRBJ1-1, with D perhaps matching TRBD1 (6 bases). The V and J ends lost 8 bases and 1 base respectively, with 14 bases between them. The CDR3 length is 14 residues. Germline CDR1 KGHSH, CDR2 LQKENI. As DNA, the CDR3 is TGTGCCAGCCTACCAGGGGCTCGGAACACTGAAGCTTTCTTT. Its protein product is CASLPGARNTEAFF.

The chain uses TRBV5-1 and TRBJ2-3; 8 positions match TRBD1. After removal of 4 bases from V and 3 bases from J, the junction contained 10 bases not matched to a gene. CDR3 length: 16 amino acids. CDR1 and CDR2 from the germline V gene are SGHRS and YFSETQ. For the CDR3, the DNA is TGCGCCAGCAGCCCCGGAGGGACAGGTGATACAGATACGCAGTATTTT. Protein sequence: CASSPGGTGDTDTQYF. The full variable domain, in which reference TRBV5-1 and TRBJ2-3 provide the parts outside the CDR3, is KAGVTQTPRYLIKTRGQQVTLSCSPISGHRSVSWYQQTPGQGLQFLFEYFSETQRNKGNFPGRFSGRQFSNSRSEMNVSTLELGDSALYLCASSPGGTGDTDTQYFGPGTRLTVL.

The V call is TRBV7-9, the J call TRBJ2-7; D is perhaps TRBD1 or TRBD2 (6 bases each). CDR1 is SEHNR and CDR2 is FQNEAQ in the germline V gene (reference sequence). V was pared by 1 base and J by 4 bases, with 14 bases between. There are 15 residues in the CDR3. The CDR3 bases are TGTGCCAGCAGCTTAGTAGGGGGGCTATCGTACGAGCAGTACTTC. It translates to CASSLVGGLSYEQYF.

V gene TRBV7-6 combines with J gene TRBJ1-6; D call uncertain. This CDR3 region has 16 residues. Trimming pared 1 base from V and 5 bases from J, leaving 12 bases between. CDR1 and CDR2 from the germline V gene are SGHVS and FNYEAQ. The CDR3 DNA is TGTGCCAGCAGCTTAGACAGCCAATCCAATAATTCACCCCTCCACTTT. The encoded protein is CASSLDSQSNNSPLHF. Complete variable domain (other parts from reference TRBV7-6 and TRBJ1-6): GAGVSQSPRYKVTKRGQDVALRCDPISGHVSLYWYRQALGQGPEFLTYFNYEAQQDKSGLPNDRFSAERPEGSISTLTIQRTEQRDSAMYRCASSLDSQSNNSPLHFGNGTRLTVT.

The chain is built from TRBV6-6 and TRBJ1-4, with TRBD1 matching 8 bases. This CDR3 has 14 residues. Germline V gene lookup returns CDR1 MNHNY and CDR2 SVGAGI (reference sequence). After removal of 4 bases from V and 2 bases from J, the junction contained 0 bases not matched to a gene. The CDR3, as DNA: TGTGCCAGCAGTTGGGACAGGACTAATGAAAAACTGTTTTTT. Its translation is CASSWDRTNEKLFF.

J is TRBJ1-4 and V is TRBV6-5; D is perhaps TRBD1 (5 bases). V was shortened by 8 bases and J by 8 bases, with 15 bases between the two germline ends. The CDR3 runs 13 residues. In germline, CDR1 is MNHEY, CDR2 SVGAGI. Here the CDR3 DNA reads TGTGCCAGCCGACGGGACGGGGGAGAAAAACTGTTTTTT. Amino acids: CASRRDGGEKLFF.

V usage is TRBV5-6 and J usage is TRBJ2-3; no firm D call. Germline values: CDR1 SGHDT, CDR2 YYEEEE. The CDR3 length is 13 residues. V gave up 0 bases and J gave up 3 bases, with 5 bases separating them. The CDR3 coding sequence is TGTGCCAGCAGCTTGGCCCGAACAGATACGCAGTATTTT. Its translation is CASSLARTDTQYF.

The J gene is TRBJ1-5, the V gene TRBV4-2, with D perhaps TRBD1 (6 bases). From germline, CDR1 is LGHNA and CDR2 YNFKEQ. The V end was cut by 0 bases, the J end by 7 bases, with 13 bases between. The length of the CDR3 is 15 residues. In DNA, the CDR3 is TGTGCCAGCAGCCAAGAGGGGGGGCGAGGCCAGCCCCAGCATTTT. This codes for CASSQEGGRGQPQHF.

The CDR3 DNA is TGTGCCAGTAGTATCTCAGGGCCGGGAGGTGAAAAACTGTTTTTT. It specifies CASSISGPGGEKLFF. The chain carries TRBV19 and TRBJ1-4; D is perhaps TRBD1 (5 bases). V was pared by 3 bases and J by 7 bases, with 15 bases between. The CDR3 has 15 residues. Germline loops: CDR1 LNHDA, CDR2 SQIVND (reference sequence). Full variable domain (missing parts from reference TRBV19 and TRBJ1-4): DGGITQSPKYLFRKEGQNVTLSCEQNLNHDAMYWYRQDPGQGLRLIYYSQIVNDFQKGDIAEGYSVSREKKESFPLTVTSAQKNPTAFYLCASSISGPGGEKLFFGSGTQLSVL.

The chain joins TRBV5-4 to TRBJ2-7; no reliable D call. Between the trimmed V and J ends, which lost 2 bases and 0 bases, there was a span of 6 bases. The germline V gene has CDR1 SGHNT and CDR2 YYREEE (reference sequence). This CDR3 is built from 13 residues. This chain's CDR3 is CASSFFNSYEQYF. The CDR3 bases are TGTGCCAGCAGCTTTTTCAACTCCTACGAGCAGTACTTC.

The chain employs TRBV7-2 and TRBJ2-4; 7 positions agree with TRBD2. CDR3 length: 17 residues. V trimming: 0 bases; J trimming: 3 bases; junction bases outside the gene matches: 8. Germline V gene sequence: CDR1 SGHTA, CDR2 FQGNSA. CDR3 sequence reads: CASSLAWGGGGKNIQYF. Written as DNA, the CDR3 is TGTGCCAGCAGCTTAGCTTGGGGCGGGGGTGGCAAAAACATTCAGTACTTC.